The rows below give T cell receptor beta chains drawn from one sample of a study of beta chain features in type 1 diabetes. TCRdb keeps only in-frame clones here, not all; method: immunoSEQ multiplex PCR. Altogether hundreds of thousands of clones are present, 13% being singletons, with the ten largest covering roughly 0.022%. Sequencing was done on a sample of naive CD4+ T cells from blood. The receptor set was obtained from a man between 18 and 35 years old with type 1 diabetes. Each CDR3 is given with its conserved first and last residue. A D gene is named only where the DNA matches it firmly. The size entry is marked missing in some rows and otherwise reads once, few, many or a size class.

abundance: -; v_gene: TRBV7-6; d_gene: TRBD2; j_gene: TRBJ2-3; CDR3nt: TGTGCCAGCAGCTTCCCGATGGGCCGGACTAGCGGGCGGAGCACAGATACGCAGTATTTT; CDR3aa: CASSFPMGRTSGRSTDTQYF
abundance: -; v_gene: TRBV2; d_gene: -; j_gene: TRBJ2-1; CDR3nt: TGTGCCAGCATGGGCCTGGGTGAGCAGTTCTTC; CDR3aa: CASMGLGEQFF
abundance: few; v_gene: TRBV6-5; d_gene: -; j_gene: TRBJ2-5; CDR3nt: TGTGCCAGCAGTTCCTTGAGACAGGAACCCCAAGAGACCCAGTACTTC; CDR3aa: CASSSLRQEPQETQYF
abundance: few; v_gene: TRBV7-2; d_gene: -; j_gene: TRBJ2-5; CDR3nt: TGTGCCAGCAGCTTACTTGCGGTCCAAGAGACCCAGTACTTC; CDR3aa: CASSLLAVQETQYF
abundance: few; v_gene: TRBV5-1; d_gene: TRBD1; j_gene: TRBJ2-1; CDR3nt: TGCGCCAGCAGCTTGGTGACAGGGGGCGGGAACTACAATGAGCAGTTCTTC; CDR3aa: CASSLVTGGGNYNEQFF
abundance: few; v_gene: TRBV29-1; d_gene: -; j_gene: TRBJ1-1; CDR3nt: TGCAGCGCCGAACCACAGGGGAACACTGAAGCTTTCTTT; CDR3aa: CSAEPQGNTEAFF
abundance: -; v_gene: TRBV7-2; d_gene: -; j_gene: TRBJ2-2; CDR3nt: TGTGCCAGCAGCCCTCTAGGCACCGGGGAGCTGTTTTTT; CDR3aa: CASSPLGTGELFF
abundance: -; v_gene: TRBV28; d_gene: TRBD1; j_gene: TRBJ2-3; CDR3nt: TGTGCCAGCAGCACGGGGACAGGAGGTACCACAGATACGCAGTATTTT; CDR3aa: CASSTGTGGTTDTQYF
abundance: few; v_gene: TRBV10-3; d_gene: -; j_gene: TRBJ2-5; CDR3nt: TGTGCCACCGTACCGGAGCCCTCCGGAGAGACCCAGTACTTC; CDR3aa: CATVPEPSGETQYF
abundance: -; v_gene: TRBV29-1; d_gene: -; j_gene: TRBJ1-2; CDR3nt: TGCAGCAGCCGTCAGGGGAACTATGGCTACACCTTC; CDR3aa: CSSRQGNYGYTF
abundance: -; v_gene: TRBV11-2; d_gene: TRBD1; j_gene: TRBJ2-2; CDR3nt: TGTGCCAGTTCCCGACAGGGTTCTAACACCGGGGAGCTGTTTTTT; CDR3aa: CASSRQGSNTGELFF
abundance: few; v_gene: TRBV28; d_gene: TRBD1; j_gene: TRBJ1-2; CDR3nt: TGTGCCAGCAGTTTGGGACAGGAGGTCTATGGCTACACCTTC; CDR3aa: CASSLGQEVYGYTF
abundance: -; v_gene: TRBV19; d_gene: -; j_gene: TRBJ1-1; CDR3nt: TGTGCCAGTAGTCCACGGGTGAGGGACACTGAAGCTTTCTTT; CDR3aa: CASSPRVRDTEAFF
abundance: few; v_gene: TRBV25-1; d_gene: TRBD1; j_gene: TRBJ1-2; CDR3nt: TGTGCCTCAGGGGGAATCGACTATGGCTACACCTTC; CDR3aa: CASGGIDYGYTF
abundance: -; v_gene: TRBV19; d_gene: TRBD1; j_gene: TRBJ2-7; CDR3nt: TGTGCCAGTAGTTCCGGGACAGCGAGCCCCTACGAGCAGTACTTC; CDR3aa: CASSSGTASPYEQYF
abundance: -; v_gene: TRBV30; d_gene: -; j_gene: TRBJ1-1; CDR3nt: TGTGCCCTCTCGGGGGTTTACACTGAAGCTTTCTTT; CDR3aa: CALSGVYTEAFF
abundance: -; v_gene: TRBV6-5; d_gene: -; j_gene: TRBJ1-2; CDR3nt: TGTGCCAGCAGTTACTCGGTGCCAGGGGCGCCATATGGCTACACCTTC; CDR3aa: CASSYSVPGAPYGYTF
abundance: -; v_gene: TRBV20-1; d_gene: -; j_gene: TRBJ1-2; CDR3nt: TGCAGCCGTCCATGGGGGGATGGCTACACCTTC; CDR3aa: CSRPWGDGYTF
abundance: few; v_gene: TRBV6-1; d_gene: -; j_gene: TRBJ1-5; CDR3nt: TGTGCCAGCAGTGGAGACGGATTTAGCAATCAGCCCCAGCATTTT; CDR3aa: CASSGDGFSNQPQHF
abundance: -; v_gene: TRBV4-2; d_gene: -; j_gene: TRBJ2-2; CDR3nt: TGTGCCAGCACGATACTGCAAGAGCCCGGCGGGGAGCTGTTTTTT; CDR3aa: CASTILQEPGGELFF
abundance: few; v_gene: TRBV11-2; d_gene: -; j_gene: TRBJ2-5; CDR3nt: TGTGCCAGCAACTTCCGGTCTCCGTACCAAGAGACCCAGTACTTC; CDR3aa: CASNFRSPYQETQYF
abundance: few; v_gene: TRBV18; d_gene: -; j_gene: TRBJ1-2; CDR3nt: TGTGCCAGCTCACCCTACTCAGGGGATGGCTACACCTTC; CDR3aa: CASSPYSGDGYTF
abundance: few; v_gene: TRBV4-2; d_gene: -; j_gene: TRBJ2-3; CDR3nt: TGTGCCAGCAGCCAAGATGTCAGTTTCACAGATACGCAGTATTTT; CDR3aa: CASSQDVSFTDTQYF
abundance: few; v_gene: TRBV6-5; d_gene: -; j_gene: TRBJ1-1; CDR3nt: TGTGCCAGCATCCGCTTGGGGGGGACTGAAGCTTTCTTT; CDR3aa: CASIRLGGTEAFF
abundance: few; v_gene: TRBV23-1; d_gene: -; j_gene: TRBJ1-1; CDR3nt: TGCGCCAGCAGTGGGGGGCCGAGTTTCATGAACACTGAAGCTTTCTTT; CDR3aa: CASSGGPSFMNTEAFF
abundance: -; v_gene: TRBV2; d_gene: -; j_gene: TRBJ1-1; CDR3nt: TGTGCCAGCAGACTCAGGGCTGTGAACACTGAAGCTTTCTTT; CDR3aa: CASRLRAVNTEAFF
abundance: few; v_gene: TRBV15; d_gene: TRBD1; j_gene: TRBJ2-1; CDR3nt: TGTGCCACCAGCAGATTGGCGGGACAGGTCTACAATGAGCAGTTCTTC; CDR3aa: CATSRLAGQVYNEQFF
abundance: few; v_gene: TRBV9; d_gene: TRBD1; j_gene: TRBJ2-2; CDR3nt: TGTGCCAGCAGCGTCCGGGACAGGGACGGTGGTAACACCGGGGAGCTGTTTTTT; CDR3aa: CASSVRDRDGGNTGELFF
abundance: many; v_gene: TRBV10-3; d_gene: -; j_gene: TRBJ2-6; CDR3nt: TGTGCCATCTCTAGTGGGCCTGGGGCCAACGTCCTGACTTTC; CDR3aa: CAISSGPGANVLTF
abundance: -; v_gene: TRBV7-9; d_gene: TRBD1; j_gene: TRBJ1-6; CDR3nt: TGTGCCAGCAGCTTTACTGCCGGGACAGGGGGTGATTCACCCCTCCACTTT; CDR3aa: CASSFTAGTGGDSPLHF
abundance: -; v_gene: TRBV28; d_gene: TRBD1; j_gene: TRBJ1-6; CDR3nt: TGTGCCAGCAGTTTTCAGACAGGGGAAGTTTCACCCCTCCACTTT; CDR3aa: CASSFQTGEVSPLHF
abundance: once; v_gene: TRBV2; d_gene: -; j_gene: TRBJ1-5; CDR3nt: TGTGCCAGTCGACCCCGGGTTAGAGATAATCAGCCCCAGCATTTT; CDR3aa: CASRPRVRDNQPQHF
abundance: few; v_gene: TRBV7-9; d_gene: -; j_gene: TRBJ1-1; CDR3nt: TGTGCCAGCCTAGTTGGAGAGGGTACTGAAGCTTTCTTT; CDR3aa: CASLVGEGTEAFF
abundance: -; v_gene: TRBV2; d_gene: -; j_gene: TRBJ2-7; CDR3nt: TGTGCCAGCAGTGAAAGAGGGTACGAGCAGTACTTC; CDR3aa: CASSERGYEQYF
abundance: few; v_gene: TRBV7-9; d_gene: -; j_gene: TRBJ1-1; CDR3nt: TGTGCCAGCAGTAGGTGGGGTGAAGCTTTCTTT; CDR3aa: CASSRWGEAFF